A selection of T cell receptor beta chains follows, all from one sample in a study of kidney transplant recipient with SARS-CoV-2 infection. TCRdb reanalysed the reads using MiXCR and keeps one entry per CDR3 protein. Of roughly 250,000 distinct CDR3 sequences listed, roughly 26% are singletons. Sequences were derived from a blood sample, sampled at baseline and on roughly day 110 from a kidney transplant recipient. These receptors all stem from a male patient aged 25 to 39 who had COVID-19 and was a kidney transplant recipient. A share of the T cells may be of graft donor origin. CDR3s include the opening cysteine and the closing phenylalanine or tryptophan. D genes are given only for firm matches. Only part of the rows carry a size: once, few, many, or a class if the clone is expanded.

V: TRBV20-1
J: TRBJ1-5
D: .
size: many
CDR3: CSASLLRGSNQPQHF
DNA: TGCAGTGCTAGTTTGTTACGGGGAAGCAATCAGCCCCAGCATTTT

V: TRBV7-2
J: TRBJ1-2
D: .
size: many
CDR3: CASSLEVVRDDYGYTF
DNA: TGTGCCAGCAGCTTAGAGGTTGTACGCGACGACTATGGCTACACCTTC

V: TRBV12-3/TRBV12-4
J: TRBJ1-1
D: .
size: many
CDR3: CASTTPYTEAFF
DNA: TGTGCCAGCACTACTCCATACACTGAAGCTTTCTTT

V: TRBV12-5
J: TRBJ1-2
D: .
size: many
CDR3: CASGHESLQGKTYGYTF
DNA: TGTGCTAGTGGTCATGAAAGTTTGCAGGGAAAGACCTATGGCTACACCTTC

V: TRBV7-2
J: TRBJ2-7
D: .
size: many
CDR3: CASSLQRDGIEQYF
DNA: TGTGCCAGCAGCTTACAGAGGGATGGGATCGAGCAGTACTTC

V: TRBV12-5
J: TRBJ2-6
D: .
size: .
CDR3: CASGLLEFAGQSRANVLTF
DNA: TGTGCTAGTGGGTTATTGGAATTTGCAGGACAAAGTCGGGCCAACGTCCTGACTTTC

V: TRBV20-1
J: TRBJ1-1
D: .
size: many
CDR3: CSTLGGRNTEAFF
DNA: TGCAGTACCCTAGGGGGGAGGAACACTGAAGCTTTCTTT

V: TRBV12-3/TRBV12-4
J: TRBJ2-6
D: .
size: .
CDR3: CASSLVNVLTF
DNA: TGTGCCAGCAGTTTAGTCAACGTCCTGACTTTC

V: TRBV6-5
J: TRBJ1-2
D: .
size: many
CDR3: CASRITGWEDGYTF
DNA: TGTGCCAGCAGGATAACAGGGTGGGAGGATGGCTACACCTTC

V: TRBV2
J: TRBJ2-7
D: TRBD1
size: many
CDR3: CASSAQGFVYEQYF
DNA: TGTGCCAGCAGTGCACAGGGGTTTGTCTACGAGCAGTACTTC

V: TRBV24-1
J: TRBJ1-5
D: TRBD1
size: many
CDR3: CATYKRGTGLQPQHF
DNA: TGTGCCACCTACAAGCGAGGGACAGGGCTTCAGCCCCAGCATTTT

V: TRBV6-5
J: TRBJ2-7
D: .
size: many
CDR3: CASRTMGGTSSYEQYF
DNA: TGTGCCAGCAGAACAATGGGGGGCACGAGCTCCTACGAGCAGTACTTC

V: TRBV6-5
J: TRBJ1-2
D: .
size: many
CDR3: CASSRNSECRKTYGYTF
DNA: TGTGCCAGCAGTCGCAACTCGGAATGTAGAAAGACCTATGGCTACACCTTC

V: TRBV5-1
J: TRBJ1-2
D: .
size: many
CDR3: CASAIGSVRKTYGYTF
DNA: TGCGCCAGCGCGATAGGATCGGTTCGAAAGACCTATGGCTACACCTTC

V: TRBV7-9
J: TRBJ1-1
D: .
size: many
CDR3: CASSLQGPAEAFF
DNA: TGTGCCAGCAGCTTACAGGGCCCCGCTGAAGCTTTCTTT

V: TRBV19
J: TRBJ2-5
D: .
size: many
CDR3: CASSRGQQETQYF
DNA: TGTGCCAGTAGTAGAGGACAGCAAGAGACCCAGTACTTC

V: TRBV7-9
J: TRBJ2-7
D: .
size: many
CDR3: CASSSRDGQYEQYF
DNA: TGTGCCAGCAGCTCACGGGACGGACAATACGAGCAGTACTTC

V: TRBV28
J: TRBJ2-7
D: .
size: many
CDR3: CASSLATAGSYEQYF
DNA: TGTGCCAGCAGTTTAGCCACTGCAGGGTCCTACGAGCAGTACTTC

V: TRBV4-1
J: TRBJ2-7
D: .
size: many
CDR3: CASSQGQGQTEYF
DNA: TGCGCCAGCAGCCAAGGGCAGGGGCAAACGGAGTACTTC

V: TRBV5-1
J: TRBJ2-5
D: .
size: few
CDR3: CASSPPRAQETQYF
DNA: TGCGCCAGCAGCCCGCCCCGGGCCCAAGAGACCCAGTACTTC

V: TRBV2
J: TRBJ2-2
D: TRBD2
size: many
CDR3: CASTPRLAGDAGELFF
DNA: TGTGCCAGCACCCCTAGACTAGCGGGCGATGCCGGGGAGCTGTTTTTT

V: TRBV7-9
J: TRBJ2-3
D: .
size: many
CDR3: CASSGSLGGTDTQYF
DNA: TGTGCCAGCTCGGGGAGTCTTGGCGGCACAGATACGCAGTATTTT

V: TRBV7-3
J: TRBJ2-1
D: .
size: .
CDR3: CASGQGGLSYNEQFF
DNA: TGTGCCAGCGGCCAGGGGGGACTTTCCTACAATGAGCAGTTCTTC

V: TRBV5-1
J: TRBJ2-7
D: TRBD1
size: many
CDR3: CASSFGVGQGMGEQYF
DNA: TGCGCCAGCAGCTTCGGAGTCGGACAGGGGATGGGAGAGCAGTACTTC

V: TRBV7-9
J: TRBJ1-6
D: .
size: many
CDR3: CASSTGNSPLHF
DNA: TGTGCCAGCAGCACAGGGAATTCACCCCTCCACTTT

V: TRBV3-1
J: TRBJ2-2
D: .
size: many
CDR3: CASSDRNPISGLTGELFF
DNA: TGTGCCAGCAGCGACCGAAATCCCATTTCAGGCTTGACCGGGGAGCTGTTTTTT

V: TRBV19
J: TRBJ2-3
D: .
size: few
CDR3: CASSIYGTDTQYF
DNA: TGTGCCAGTAGTATATATGGCACAGATACGCAGTATTTT

V: TRBV19
J: TRBJ1-3
D: .
size: many
CDR3: CAGRPNTIYF
DNA: TGTGCCGGCCGACCCAACACCATATATTTT

V: TRBV23-1
J: TRBJ1-2
D: .
size: many
CDR3: CASSSRWLRRKTYGYTF
DNA: TGCGCCAGCAGTAGTCGGTGGCTACGCAGAAAGACCTATGGCTACACCTTC

V: TRBV9
J: TRBJ2-1
D: .
size: few
CDR3: CASSDGSAYNEQFF
DNA: TGTGCCAGCAGTGATGGGTCGGCGTACAATGAGCAGTTCTTC

V: TRBV20-1
J: TRBJ2-7
D: TRBD2
size: many
CDR3: CSAFGTSERYEQYF
DNA: TGCAGTGCTTTTGGGACTAGCGAGCGATACGAGCAGTACTTC

V: TRBV12-5
J: TRBJ1-2
D: .
size: many
CDR3: CASGCVLLQGKTYGYTF
DNA: TGTGCTAGTGGTTGCGTACTTTTGCAGGGAAAGACCTATGGCTACACCTTC

V: TRBV5-8
J: TRBJ1-6
D: .
size: many
CDR3: CASSLTDGYNSPLHF
DNA: TGTGCCAGCAGCTTGACGGACGGTTATAATTCACCCCTCCACTTT

V: TRBV15
J: TRBJ2-3
D: TRBD2
size: .
CDR3: CATSNPRLATDAQYF
DNA: TGTGCCACCAGCAACCCAAGACTAGCTACAGATGCGCAGTATTTT

V: TRBV2
J: TRBJ2-2
D: TRBD1
size: .
CDR3: CASCGGTGGPGELFF
DNA: TGTGCCAGCTGCGGGGGGACAGGGGGCCCCGGGGAGCTGTTTTTT

V: TRBV20-1
J: TRBJ2-2
D: .
size: many
CDR3: CSASPGQATGELFF
DNA: TGCAGTGCCAGTCCGGGACAAGCCACCGGGGAGCTGTTTTTT

V: TRBV10-2
J: TRBJ2-2
D: TRBD2
size: many
CDR3: CASSEIGAGDTGELFF
DNA: TGCGCCAGCAGTGAGATTGGGGCGGGGGACACCGGGGAGCTGTTTTTT

V: TRBV4-1
J: TRBJ1-1
D: .
size: many
CDR3: CASSRDSFEAFF
DNA: TGCGCCAGCAGCCGCGACTCCTTTGAAGCTTTCTTT

V: TRBV11-2
J: TRBJ1-2
D: .
size: many
CDR3: CASSMGITSRKTYGYTF
DNA: TGTGCCAGCAGCATGGGAATAACAAGCAGAAAGACCTATGGCTACACCTTC

V: TRBV20-1
J: TRBJ2-1
D: .
size: few
CDR3: CSARLGRTYNEQFF
DNA: TGCAGTGCTAGATTGGGACGAACCTACAATGAGCAGTTCTTC

V: TRBV27
J: TRBJ2-4
D: TRBD1
size: .
CDR3: CASSRTDRGRYNIQHF
DNA: TGTGCCAGCAGTCGAACGGACAGGGGTAGATATAACATTCAGCACTTC

V: TRBV5-8
J: TRBJ2-2
D: .
size: many
CDR3: CASSRPGTPNTGELFF
DNA: TGTGCCAGCAGCCGCCCCGGGACACCAAACACCGGGGAGCTGTTTTTT

V: TRBV16
J: TRBJ1-2
D: .
size: .
CDR3: CASSVNEVVRKTHGYTF
DNA: TGTGCCAGCAGCGTGAATGAGGTCGTTAGAAAGACCCATGGCTACACCTTC

V: TRBV24-1
J: TRBJ2-1
D: TRBD2
size: .
CDR3: CATSDPWTSGTYNEQFF
DNA: TGTGCCACCAGTGATCCCTGGACTAGCGGAACCTACAATGAGCAGTTCTTC

V: TRBV19
J: TRBJ1-2
D: TRBD1
size: many
CDR3: CASNIQGAYGYTF
DNA: TGTGCCAGTAACATACAGGGGGCCTATGGCTACACCTTC

V: TRBV27
J: TRBJ2-5
D: TRBD2
size: many
CDR3: CASSPSWASGDQETQYF
DNA: TGTGCCAGCAGTCCCTCTTGGGCTAGCGGGGATCAAGAGACCCAGTACTTC

V: TRBV10-3
J: TRBJ2-1
D: TRBD2
size: many
CDR3: CAIGGLAGRNEQFF
DNA: TGTGCCATTGGGGGGCTAGCGGGAAGAAATGAGCAGTTCTTC

V: TRBV28
J: TRBJ2-1
D: .
size: many
CDR3: CASSPGTTGNEQFF
DNA: TGTGCCAGCAGTCCCGGGACGACAGGCAATGAGCAGTTCTTC

V: TRBV4-1
J: TRBJ1-5
D: TRBD1
size: many
CDR3: CASNQDHRGIDSNQPQHF
DNA: TGCGCCAGCAACCAAGATCACAGGGGGATTGATAGCAATCAGCCCCAGCATTTT

V: TRBV6-5
J: TRBJ2-4
D: TRBD1
size: .
CDR3: CASSPRTGAAKNIQYF
DNA: TGTGCCAGCAGCCCAAGGACAGGGGCCGCCAAAAACATTCAGTACTTC

V: TRBV25-1
J: TRBJ2-1
D: .
size: many
CDR3: CASSESGAFLHNEQFF
DNA: TGTGCCAGCAGTGAGTCCGGCGCATTCTTACACAATGAGCAGTTCTTC

V: TRBV6-6
J: TRBJ1-1
D: .
size: many
CDR3: CASREGREAFF
DNA: TGTGCCAGCAGGGAGGGACGAGAAGCTTTCTTT

V: TRBV3-1
J: TRBJ2-5
D: .
size: .
CDR3: CASSDYGPISFSGTPYF
DNA: TGTGCCAGCAGCGACTATGGTCCCATTTCTTTCTCTGGGACCCCGTACTTC

V: TRBV5-5
J: TRBJ2-4
D: TRBD1
size: .
CDR3: CASSSTGGLAKNIQYF
DNA: TGTGCCAGCAGCTCGACAGGGGGCTTAGCCAAAAACATTCAGTACTTC

V: TRBV20-1
J: TRBJ2-5
D: TRBD2
size: many
CDR3: CSADGLAGGVGETQYF
DNA: TGCAGTGCTGATGGACTAGCGGGAGGAGTAGGAGAGACCCAGTACTTC

V: TRBV15
J: TRBJ1-2
D: .
size: many
CDR3: CATSMSPRCGKTYGYTF
DNA: TGTGCCACCAGCATGTCCCCAAGGTGTGGAAAGACCTATGGCTACACCTTC

V: TRBV7-9
J: TRBJ2-5
D: .
size: .
CDR3: CASSAWIAETQYF
DNA: TGTGCCAGCAGCGCCTGGATAGCGGAGACCCAGTACTTC